This TCR beta chain was identified during a study of blood T cell repertoires in COVID-19 (dated by TCRdb to 2019 to 2021). Notes on the research overall: The collaborator samples originated in the United States, Italy and Spain and spanned the acute and convalescent phases of COVID-19. The prospective study material was composed of cDNA or gDNA derived from T cells, B-cell-depleted T cells, or PBMCs. The dataset comprised deeply sampled blood TCRbeta repertoires from subjects exposed to, actively infected with, or recovered from COVID-19. The repertoires were released in a freely available public database intended as a resource for research on the immune response to SARS-CoV-2. The samples were drawn from two sources: the first 160 participants of the ongoing ImmuneRACE study, and 1,254 subjects contributed by 6 global collaborators. The sample metadata nearly always contained a de-identified subject ID, COVID-19 status, age in years and sex. Where available, HLA class I and class II types were taken from metadata supplied by the sample provider and were not determined by assay-based typing. The paper as a whole reports these results and caveats: Clinical and demographic metadata were provided uncurated, with the amount varying by source and participant.

Comment on this clone: Its target antigen remains unknown. Base qualities are not at hand, and no much larger clone is one base apart.

TCRbeta CDR3 regions were amplified from genomic DNA by means of the immunoSEQ Assay, a bias-controlled multiplex PCR. In the authors' own workflow: Within the assay, amplification of reference gene primers was used to estimate how many nucleated cells each sample contained. Sequence reads were collapsed and filtered to measure the absolute abundance of every unique TCRbeta CDR3 rearrangement. For each sample, productive Simpson clonality was calculated as the square root of Simpson's diversity index over productive rearrangements. What TCRdb holds here is the immuneACCESS table cut down to in-frame rearrangements. Part of the clones is not present; checked against another copy, under half of the missing clones reflect an unresolved V gene, and the others are unexplained. V, J and clone size are those of that table, while D and trimming were read from the DNA. The sample profile shows over 450,000 clones; about 89% of them were found once. Roughly 8% of the sample is held by the ten biggest clonotypes.

Trimming removed 3 bases from V and 11 bases from J, leaving 16 bases between the germline ends. The CDR3 goes from the cysteine to the phenylalanine over 13 residues. The kept DNA is CDR3 alone, 39 bases in frame from the first base. In Seattle, one collaborating source enrolled patients while the infection was active and tracked those patients longitudinally over the course of disease. Collaborating institutions collected whole blood in K2EDTA tubes following their own protocols. For TCRbeta analysis, collaborators shipped samples as frozen whole blood, isolated PBMCs, or DNA extracted from either of those sample types.

The TCR originated in a woman aged 50 to 60 with COVID-19, enrolled during active disease. Sample: peripheral blood. Recombination linked TRBV12-3 or TRBV12-4 to TRBJ1-2; perhaps TRBD1 is the D gene, with 6 bases matching. The DNA reads TGTGCCAGCAGTTTCTCGGACAGCCGGAGATACACCTTC. Its product reads: CASSFSDSRRYTF.